Following are 30 T cell receptor beta chains from one sample sequenced in a study of B cell selection in AIRE deficiency. Here immunoSEQ multiplex PCR was the method, and the copy in TCRdb shows in-frame clones only, minus some. The sample contains tens of thousands of clones, approximately 96% of which appear only once. The sorted conventional CD4 T cells were gated as CD4+CD127+. Material for sequencing was CD4+CD127+ conventional T cells sorted from PBMCs. These receptors came from a human donor in good health.

This clone was seen a handful of times. The rearrangement joins TRBV18 to TRBJ1-1; no firm D call. The CDR3 has 13 residues. The germline gives CDR1 KGHSH, CDR2 LQKENI. The ends were cut back, 3 bases at V and 4 bases at J, with 9 bases in the middle. The chain's CDR3 is CASSPQVTTEAFF. CDR3 nucleotides: TGTGCCAGCTCACCTCAGGTGACCACTGAAGCTTTCTTT.

V usage is TRBV19 and J usage is TRBJ1-2, with D possibly matching TRBD1 (5 bases). V shed 1 base and J shed 5 bases, with 11 bases lying between them. Germline assignment: CDR1 LNHDA and CDR2 SQIVND (reference sequence). This CDR3 region has 14 residues. DNA of the CDR3: TGTGCCAGTAGTATAGGCGGGGGGAAATATGGCTACACCTTC. Translating gives CASSIGGGKYGYTF.

The CDR3: CASSLSQTTDTQYF. In DNA form, the CDR3 reads TGTGCCAGCAGCTTAAGTCAGACCACAGATACGCAGTATTTT. The genes are TRBV7-6 and TRBJ2-3; D remains ambiguous. Trimming left V 2 bases short and J 2 bases short, with 8 bases between. This CDR3 contains 14 residues. Germline V gives CDR1 SGHVS, CDR2 FNYEAQ. Together with reference TRBV7-6 and TRBJ2-3, the CDR3 gives the full variable domain: GAGVSQSPRYKVTKRGQDVALRCDPISGHVSLYWYRQALGQGPEFLTYFNYEAQQDKSGLPNDRFSAERPEGSISTLTIQRTEQRDSAMYRCASSLSQTTDTQYFGPGTRLTVL.

The chain uses TRBV9 and TRBJ2-7; TRBD2 aligns across 10 bases. The CDR3 runs 16 residues. With 4 bases clipped from V and 0 bases from J, the junction kept 7 bases outside the gene matches. Looked up from germline, CDR1 is SGDLS and CDR2 is YYNGEE. CDR3 bases: TGTGCCAGCAGCCCCGGACTAGCGGCTGACTCCTACGAGCAGTACTTC. It translates to CASSPGLAADSYEQYF.

This clone was counted once. The rearrangement links TRBV4-3 to TRBJ2-3, with D possibly being TRBD2 (6 bases). The CDR3 is 14 residues long. The germline gives CDR1 LGHNA, CDR2 YSLEER. Trimming cost V 3 bases and J 2 bases, with 9 bases left between them. Here the CDR3 DNA reads TGCGCCAGCAGCCAGGGACTTCTCACAGATACGCAGTATTTT. Its protein product is CASSQGLLTDTQYF.

CDR3 region: CASSYYTGGPEAFF. The CDR3 nucleotides are TGTGCCAGCAGTTACTATACAGGGGGCCCTGAAGCTTTCTTT. V gene TRBV6-5 combines with J gene TRBJ1-1; 9 bases align to TRBD1. The CDR3 is made up of 14 amino acids. Losses at the gene ends were 1 base for V and 6 bases for J; bases not matched to a gene: 3. Per the germline V gene, CDR1 is MNHEY and CDR2 is SVGAGI.

The V call is TRBV7-9, the J call TRBJ2-5; D unclear. CDR3 length: 14 amino acids. Per the germline V gene, CDR1 is SEHNR and CDR2 is FQNEAQ (reference sequence). Trimming took off 7 bases at V and 2 bases at J, with 14 bases between the two ends. The CDR3 loop reads CASTRRNTQETQYF. The CDR3 nucleotides are TGTGCCAGCACCCGCCGGAATACTCAAGAGACCCAGTACTTC.

The chain recombines TRBV19 with TRBJ1-1; perhaps TRBD1 as D (5 bases). The length of the CDR3 is 15 residues. Germline CDR1 LNHDA, CDR2 SQIVND (reference sequence). The V end was cut by 5 bases, the J end by 1 base, with 14 bases between. The CDR3 loop reads CASSFSGRENTEAFF. In DNA, the CDR3 is TGTGCCAGTAGTTTCTCGGGACGGGAGAACACTGAAGCTTTCTTT. The whole variable domain, remainder taken from reference TRBV19 and TRBJ1-1, is DGGITQSPKYLFRKEGQNVTLSCEQNLNHDAMYWYRQDPGQGLRLIYYSQIVNDFQKGDIAEGYSVSREKKESFPLTVTSAQKNPTAFYLCASSFSGRENTEAFFGQGTRLTVV.

This chain links TRBV18 with TRBJ2-5; D uncertain. Trimming pared 3 bases from V and 5 bases from J, leaving 19 bases between. CDR3 length: 16 residues. Germline values: CDR1 KGHSH, CDR2 LQKENI. This chain's CDR3 is CASSPTANLGRETQYF. The CDR3 nucleotides read TGTGCCAGCTCACCCACAGCGAACCTGGGCCGCGAGACCCAGTACTTC.

The chain has TRBV6-5 and TRBJ2-3, with TRBD1 identical over 7 bases. V trimming: 6 bases; J trimming: 2 bases; junction bases outside the gene matches: 5. The germline V gene encodes CDR1 MNHEY and CDR2 SVGAGI. This CDR3 comprises 14 residues. The CDR3: CASRGTANTDTQYF. The CDR3 nucleotides are TGTGCCAGCAGGGGGACAGCCAACACAGATACGCAGTATTTT.

The chain combines TRBV2 with TRBJ1-5; TRBD1 agrees at 7 bases. From germline, CDR1 is SNHLY and CDR2 FYNNEI. V gave up 6 bases and J gave up 7 bases; unmatched junction bases: 6. CDR3 length: 13 residues. CDR3 sequence reads: CASSGQENQPQHF. The CDR3 DNA is TGTGCCAGCAGCGGACAGGAAAACCAGCCCCAGCATTTT. The full variable domain, with the rest looked up from reference TRBV2 and TRBJ1-5, is EPEVTQTPSHQVTQMGQEVILRCVPISNHLYFYWYRQILGQKVEFLVSFYNNEISEKSEIFDDQFSVERPDGSNFTLKIRSTKLEDSAMYFCASSGQENQPQHFGDGTRLSIL.

Turning to this clone: A read error may produce the germline difference seen at one junction end. The chain uses TRBV15 and TRBJ2-3; D not resolved. CDR3 length equals 14 residues. Germline V CDR1 and CDR2: LNHNV, YYDKDF (reference sequence). CDR3 coding DNA: TGTGCCACCAGCCGAGAGCAGGGCACAGATACGCAGTATTTT. Protein product: CATSREQGTDTQYF. Variable domain in full (rest from reference TRBV15 and TRBJ2-3): DAMVIQNPRYQVTQFGKPVTLSCSQTLNHNVMYWYQQKSSQAPKLLFHYYDKDFNNEADTPDNFQSRRPNTSFCFLDIRSPGLGDTAMYLCATSREQGTDTQYFGPGTRLTVL.

V and J are TRBV6-5 and TRBJ1-1, with 7 bases identical to TRBD1. CDR3 length: 13 residues. After removal of 4 bases from V and 1 base from J, the junction contained 0 bases not matched to a gene. Germline CDR1 is MNHEY and CDR2 is SVGAGI. The CDR3 loop reads CASSWDRNTEAFF. Written as DNA, the CDR3 is TGTGCCAGCAGTTGGGACAGGAACACTGAAGCTTTCTTT.

This chain links TRBV11-2 with TRBJ1-1; D uncertain. Looked up from germline, CDR1 is SGHAT and CDR2 is FQNNGV. The CDR3 has 15 amino acids. Deletions cut 1 base from V and 1 base from J, with 10 bases between. In DNA, the CDR3 is TGTGCCAGCAGCTTAGTCAGAGGCGGGAACACTGAAGCTTTCTTT. Amino acid sequence: CASSLVRGGNTEAFF. Supplemented by reference TRBV11-2 and TRBJ1-1, the full variable domain reads EAGVAQSPRYKIIEKRQSVAFWCNPISGHATLYWYQQILGQGPKLLIQFQNNGVVDDSQLPKDRFSAERLKGVDSTLKIQPAKLEDSAVYLCASSLVRGGNTEAFFGQGTRLTVV.

The chain joins TRBV15 to TRBJ1-4, with D perhaps TRBD1 (5 bases). The CDR3 is 15 residues long. Germline V gene sequence: CDR1 LNHNV, CDR2 YYDKDF (reference sequence). V was shortened by 5 bases and J by 4 bases, with 14 bases between the two germline ends. CDR3 sequence: CATSPNGGDNEKLFF. CDR3 sequence (DNA): TGTGCCACCAGCCCTAACGGGGGGGATAATGAAAAACTGTTTTTT.

The chain has TRBV2 and TRBJ1-6; D ambiguous. V gave up 4 bases and J gave up 7 bases, with 8 bases separating them. From germline, CDR1 is SNHLY and CDR2 FYNNEI. The CDR3 runs to 13 residues. CDR3 in amino acids: CASSGSENSPLHF. The DNA of the CDR3 is TGTGCCAGCAGTGGTTCAGAGAATTCACCCCTCCACTTT.

The chain employs TRBV18 and TRBJ2-6, with TRBD1 matching over 8 bases. The CDR3 length is 15 residues. Germline V gene lookup returns CDR1 KGHSH and CDR2 LQKENI. Trimming took 6 bases from V and 8 from J; bases not matched to a gene: 9. The CDR3 nucleotides are TGTGCCAGCTCGCCTGGACAGGGCATGACCAACGTCCTGACTTTC. Encoded protein: CASSPGQGMTNVLTF.

V usage is TRBV9 and J usage is TRBJ1-4; unclear D gene. CDR1 is SGDLS, CDR2 YYNGEE, per germline. Trimming stripped 7 bases from V and 0 bases from J, with 7 bases between. The CDR3 sequence is 13 residues long. The CDR3 here is CASAKSTNEKLFF. CDR3 DNA sequence: TGTGCCAGCGCCAAGTCAACTAATGAAAAACTGTTTTTT.

The chain carries TRBV19 and TRBJ1-3; D is unclear. The length of the CDR3 is 13 residues. Germline V gene lookup returns CDR1 LNHDA and CDR2 SQIVND (reference sequence). Trimming removed 7 bases at V and 0 bases at J, with 7 bases between. The CDR3 coding sequence is TGTGCCAGTATGCGCAGCTCTGGAAACACCATATATTTT. It is translated as CASMRSSGNTIYF. Looking up the rest from reference TRBV19 and TRBJ1-3 gives the full variable domain: DGGITQSPKYLFRKEGQNVTLSCEQNLNHDAMYWYRQDPGQGLRLIYYSQIVNDFQKGDIAEGYSVSREKKESFPLTVTSAQKNPTAFYLCASMRSSGNTIYFGEGSWLTVV.

The DNA of the CDR3 is TGCGCCAGCAGCTTGTCAACAGGAGACTATGGCTACACCTTC. Translated: CASSLSTGDYGYTF. The chain has TRBV5-1 and TRBJ1-2, with D possibly being TRBD1 (5 bases). CDR1 and CDR2 from the germline V gene are SGHRS and YFSETQ. The ends were cut back, 1 base at V and 3 bases at J, with 10 bases in the middle. The CDR3 loop spans 14 amino acids.

This clone was detected once. The gene calls are TRBV15 and TRBJ1-6, with D unresolved. V lost 5 bases, J lost 10 bases, and 15 bases lay in between. Germline lookup yields CDR1 LNHNV and CDR2 YYDKDF (reference sequence). The CDR3 runs to 14 residues. The CDR3 loop reads CATSLLGPESPLHF. CDR3 nucleotide sequence: TGTGCCACCAGCCTTCTTGGTCCCGAGTCACCCCTCCACTTT.

The chain is built from TRBV6-1 and TRBJ1-3; weak D call: TRBD1 (6 bases). The length of the CDR3 is 15 residues. The germline CDR1 and CDR2 sequences are MNHNS and SASEGT. The ends were cut back, 7 bases at V and 4 bases at J, with 17 bases in the middle. In DNA form, the CDR3 reads TGTGCCAGCAATCTACAGGGTCCGGGAGGAAACACCATATATTTT. Amino acid sequence: CASNLQGPGGNTIYF.

This chain joins TRBV5-5 and TRBJ1-1; D not certain. CDR3 size: 15 residues. Germline V gives CDR1 SGHKS, CDR2 YYEKEE (reference sequence). The V end lost 7 bases, the J end lost 1 base, and 17 bases lay between the germline ends. CDR3 region: CASQVGSLGNTEAFF. CDR3 nucleotides: TGTGCCAGCCAGGTAGGGTCCCTCGGGAACACTGAAGCTTTCTTT.

This chain connects TRBV5-1 to TRBJ2-2; 7 positions match TRBD2. V shed 5 bases and J 7 bases; nucleotides not matched to a gene: 8. The CDR3 runs to 14 residues. Germline loops: CDR1 SGHRS, CDR2 YFSETQ. The CDR3 coding sequence is TGCGCCAGCAGGGATAGCGGGCTCGGCGGGGAGCTGTTTTTT. It translates to CASRDSGLGGELFF.

The chain employs TRBV4-3 and TRBJ2-1; D remains unclear. The CDR3 totals 17 residues. Trimming cost V 0 bases and J 0 bases, with 12 bases left between them. The V gene's germline CDR1 is LGHNA and CDR2 YSLEER. CDR3 loop: CASSQDQYSSSYNEQFF. CDR3 sequence (DNA): TGCGCCAGCAGCCAAGATCAGTACTCTAGCTCCTACAATGAGCAGTTCTTC.

V gene TRBV10-1 combines with J gene TRBJ2-7, with D unresolved. The ends were cut back, 7 bases at V and 2 bases at J, with 18 bases in the middle. There are 15 residues in the CDR3. CDR1 WNHNN and CDR2 SYGVQD come from the germline V gene (reference sequence). CDR3 in DNA: TGCGCCAGCATGAAGATTGAGGACGCTACCTACGAGCAGTACTTC. Translating it yields CASMKIEDATYEQYF.

The CDR3 DNA reads as TGTGCCAGCTCACCGGGGACAGGGGTCTATGGCTACACCTTC. Translated, it gives CASSPGTGVYGYTF. The V call is TRBV18, the J call TRBJ1-2; 10 bases fit TRBD1. The germline CDR1 and CDR2 sequences are KGHSH and LQKENI. CDR3 size: 14 residues. V lost 3 bases and J lost 4; bases outside the gene matches: 2. Supplemented by reference TRBV18 and TRBJ1-2, the full variable domain reads NAGVMQNPRHLVRRRGQEARLRCSPMKGHSHVYWYRQLPEEGLKFMVYLQKENIIDESGMPKERFSAEFPKEGPSILRIQQVVRGDSAAYFCASSPGTGVYGYTFGSGTRLTVV.

V and J are TRBV5-6 and TRBJ1-3; the D is unclear. The CDR3 is 13 residues long. Germline V CDR1 and CDR2: SGHDT, YYEEEE. Deletions cut 0 bases from V and 3 bases from J, with 4 bases between. CDR3 sequence: CASSLGVGNTIYF. The CDR3 nucleotides read TGTGCCAGCAGCTTGGGGGTTGGAAACACCATATATTTT.

The genes are TRBV25-1 and TRBJ1-4; TRBD1 might be the D (5 bases). CDR3 length equals 15 residues. The V end lost 1 base, the J end lost 8 bases, and 14 bases lay between the germline ends. Germline loops: CDR1 MGHDK, CDR2 SYGVNS. CDR3 protein: CASSEFDSGSEKLFF. CDR3 DNA sequence: TGTGCCAGCAGTGAATTCGACAGCGGAAGCGAAAAACTGTTTTTT.

The chain employs TRBV19 and TRBJ1-1; the match to TRBD1 covers 7 bases. CDR1 is LNHDA and CDR2 is SQIVND in the germline V gene (reference sequence). The V gene end was trimmed by 7 bases and the J gene end by 0 bases; junction bases not matched to a gene: 8. CDR3 length: 15 amino acids. DNA of the CDR3: TGTGCCAGTACCCGGACAGGTGAGATGAACACTGAAGCTTTCTTT. Encoded protein: CASTRTGEMNTEAFF.